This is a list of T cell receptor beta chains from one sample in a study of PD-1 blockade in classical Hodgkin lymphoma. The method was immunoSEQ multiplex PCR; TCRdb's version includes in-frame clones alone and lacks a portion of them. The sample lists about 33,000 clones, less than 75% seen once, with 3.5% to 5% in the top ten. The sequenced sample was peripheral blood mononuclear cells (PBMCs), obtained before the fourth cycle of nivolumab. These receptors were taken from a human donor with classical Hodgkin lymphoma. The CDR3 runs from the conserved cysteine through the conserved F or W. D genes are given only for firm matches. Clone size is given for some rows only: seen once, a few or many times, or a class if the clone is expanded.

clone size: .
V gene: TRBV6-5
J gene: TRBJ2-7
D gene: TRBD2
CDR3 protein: CASSPGLESYEQYF
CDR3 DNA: TGTGCCAGCAGTCCTGGACTAGAGTCCTACGAGCAGTACTTC

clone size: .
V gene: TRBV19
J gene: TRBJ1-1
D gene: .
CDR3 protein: CASRLGANTEAFF
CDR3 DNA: TGTGCCAGTAGGCTGGGGGCGAACACTGAAGCTTTCTTT

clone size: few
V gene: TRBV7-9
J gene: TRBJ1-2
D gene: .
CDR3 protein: CASSSPPGANYGYTF
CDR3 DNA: TGTGCCAGCAGCTCACCTCCGGGTGCAAACTATGGCTACACCTTC

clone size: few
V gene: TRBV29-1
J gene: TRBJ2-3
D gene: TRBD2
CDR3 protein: CSVYLAGVADTQYF
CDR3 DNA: TGCAGCGTCTACCTAGCGGGAGTCGCGGATACGCAGTATTTT

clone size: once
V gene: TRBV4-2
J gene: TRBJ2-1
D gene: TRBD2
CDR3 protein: CASSQGSLAGGPNEQFF
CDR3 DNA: TGTGCCAGCAGCCAAGGGTCCCTAGCGGGAGGGCCCAATGAGCAGTTCTTC

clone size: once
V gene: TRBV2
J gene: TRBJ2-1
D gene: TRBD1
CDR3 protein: CASSDLPTTGMNEQFF
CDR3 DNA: TGTGCCAGCAGTGATCTCCCCACGACAGGGATGAATGAGCAGTTCTTC

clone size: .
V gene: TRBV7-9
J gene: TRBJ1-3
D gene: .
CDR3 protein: CASSQGSLSGNTIYF
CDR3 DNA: TGTGCCAGCAGCCAGGGGTCTCTCTCTGGAAACACCATATATTTT

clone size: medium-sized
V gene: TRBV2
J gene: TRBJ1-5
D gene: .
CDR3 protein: CASDKSGNQPQHF
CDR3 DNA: TGTGCCAGCGATAAGAGCGGAAATCAGCCCCAGCATTTT

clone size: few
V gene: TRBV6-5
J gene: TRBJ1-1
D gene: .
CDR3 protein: CASRASPTEAFF
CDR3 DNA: TGTGCCAGCAGAGCCAGCCCCACTGAAGCTTTCTTT

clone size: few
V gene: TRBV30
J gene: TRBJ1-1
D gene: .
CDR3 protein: CAWSAPRQVGAEAFF
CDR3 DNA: TGTGCCTGGAGTGCGCCCCGACAGGTCGGGGCTGAAGCTTTCTTT

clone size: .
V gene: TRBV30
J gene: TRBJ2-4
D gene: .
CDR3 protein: CAWSVSGNIQYF
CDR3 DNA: TGTGCCTGGAGTGTGTCTGGAAACATTCAGTACTTC

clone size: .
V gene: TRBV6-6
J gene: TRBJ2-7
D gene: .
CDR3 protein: CASSYSVLDSYEQYF
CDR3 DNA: TGTGCCAGCAGTTACTCGGTACTAGACAGCTACGAGCAGTACTTC

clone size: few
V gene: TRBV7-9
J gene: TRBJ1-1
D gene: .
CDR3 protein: CASSLGTVGTEAFF
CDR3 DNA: TGTGCCAGCAGCTTAGGGACGGTGGGCACTGAAGCTTTCTTT

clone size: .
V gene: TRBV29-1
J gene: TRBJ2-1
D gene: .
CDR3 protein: CSVEEQSSYNEQFF
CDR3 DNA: TGCAGCGTTGAAGAACAAAGCTCCTACAATGAGCAGTTCTTC

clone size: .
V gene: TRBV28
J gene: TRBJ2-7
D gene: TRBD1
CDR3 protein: CASSAPGQGAREQYF
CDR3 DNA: TGTGCCAGCAGTGCTCCGGGACAGGGGGCGAGAGAGCAGTACTTC

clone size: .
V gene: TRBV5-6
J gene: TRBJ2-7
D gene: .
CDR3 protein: CASSVSRGRRTSYEQYF
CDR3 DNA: TGTGCCAGCAGCGTGAGCAGAGGACGAAGGACAAGCTACGAGCAGTACTTC

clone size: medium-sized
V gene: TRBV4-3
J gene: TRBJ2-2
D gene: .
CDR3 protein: CASSQDSGRTGELFF
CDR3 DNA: TGCGCCAGCAGCCAAGATAGTGGCAGAACCGGGGAGCTGTTTTTT

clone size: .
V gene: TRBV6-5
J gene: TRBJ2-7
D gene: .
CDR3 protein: CASSSGRGIYEQYF
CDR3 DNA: TGTGCCAGCAGTTCGGGACGGGGGATTTACGAGCAGTACTTC

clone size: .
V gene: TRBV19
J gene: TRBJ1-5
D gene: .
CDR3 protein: CASSSVKLGNQPQHF
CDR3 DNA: TGTGCCAGTAGTTCAGTGAAGTTGGGCAATCAGCCCCAGCATTTT

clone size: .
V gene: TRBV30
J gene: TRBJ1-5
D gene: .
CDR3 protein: CAWSPGVQPQHF
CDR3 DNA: TGTGCCTGGAGTCCAGGGGTTCAGCCCCAGCATTTT

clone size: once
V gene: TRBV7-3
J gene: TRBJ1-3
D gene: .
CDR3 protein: CASSPGPGGNTIYF
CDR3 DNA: TGTGCCAGCAGCCCGGGGCCAGGTGGAAACACCATATATTTT

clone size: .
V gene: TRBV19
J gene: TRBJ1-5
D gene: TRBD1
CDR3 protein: CASFGGGRFRSNQPQHF
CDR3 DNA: TGTGCCAGTTTTGGAGGGGGCCGGTTTAGGAGCAATCAGCCCCAGCATTTT

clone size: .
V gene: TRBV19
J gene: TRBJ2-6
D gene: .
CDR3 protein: CASSIRITGSSGANVLTF
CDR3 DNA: TGTGCCAGTAGTATCAGGATCACAGGGAGCTCTGGGGCCAACGTCCTGACTTTC

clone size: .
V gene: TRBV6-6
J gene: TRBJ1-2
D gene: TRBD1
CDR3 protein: CVSSYSDRVGGYTF
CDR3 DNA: TGTGTCAGCAGTTACTCGGACAGGGTTGGCGGCTACACCTTC

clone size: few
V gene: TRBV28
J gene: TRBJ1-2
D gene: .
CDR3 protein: CASSETGNYGYTF
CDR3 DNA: TGTGCCAGCAGCGAGACCGGTAACTATGGCTACACCTTC

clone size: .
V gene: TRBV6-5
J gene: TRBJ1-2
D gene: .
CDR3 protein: CASSYRQGGGYTF
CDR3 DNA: TGTGCCAGCAGTTACAGGCAGGGTGGTGGCTACACCTTC

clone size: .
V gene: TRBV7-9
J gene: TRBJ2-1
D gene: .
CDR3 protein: CASSLAVYNEQFF
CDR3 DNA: TGTGCCAGCAGCTTAGCGGTTTACAATGAGCAGTTCTTC

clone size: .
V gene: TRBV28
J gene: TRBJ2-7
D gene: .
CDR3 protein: CASNPRKERYSNEQYF
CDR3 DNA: TGTGCCAGCAATCCCCGTAAGGAGAGGTACAGTAACGAGCAGTACTTC

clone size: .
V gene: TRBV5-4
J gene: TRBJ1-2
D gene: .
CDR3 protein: CASSLVRGESYGYTF
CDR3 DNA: TGTGCCAGCAGCTTGGTTCGGGGTGAGTCCTATGGCTACACCTTC

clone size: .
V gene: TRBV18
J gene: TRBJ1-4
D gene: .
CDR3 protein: CASSLKENEKLFF
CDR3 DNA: TGTGCCAGCTCACTCAAGGAGAATGAAAAACTGTTTTTT

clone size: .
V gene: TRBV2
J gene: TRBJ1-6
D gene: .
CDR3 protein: CASSGGNSPLHF
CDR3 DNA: TGTGCCAGCAGTGGGGGGAATTCACCCCTCCACTTT

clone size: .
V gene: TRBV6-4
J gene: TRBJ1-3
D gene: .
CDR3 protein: CASFTGRGARNTIYF
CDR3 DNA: TGTGCCAGCTTCACCGGGCGAGGGGCGAGAAACACCATATATTTT

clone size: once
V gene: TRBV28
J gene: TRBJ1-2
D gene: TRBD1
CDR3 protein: CASSLPAGGGYTF
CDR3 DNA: TGTGCCAGCAGTTTGCCCGCAGGGGGTGGCTACACCTTC

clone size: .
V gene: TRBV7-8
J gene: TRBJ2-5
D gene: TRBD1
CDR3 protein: CASRRGPSIGETQYF
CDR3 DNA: TGTGCCAGCAGGAGGGGGCCGTCGATCGGGGAGACCCAGTACTTC

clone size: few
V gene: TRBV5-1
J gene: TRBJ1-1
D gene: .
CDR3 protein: CASSLVGDIEAFF
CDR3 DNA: TGCGCCAGCAGCTTGGTTGGCGACATTGAAGCTTTCTTT

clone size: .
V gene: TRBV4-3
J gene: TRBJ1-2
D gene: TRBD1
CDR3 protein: CASSLEGLDREYGYTF
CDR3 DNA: TGCGCCAGCAGCCTAGAAGGACTGGACAGGGAATATGGCTACACCTTC

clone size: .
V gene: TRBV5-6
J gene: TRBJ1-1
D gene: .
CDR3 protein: CASLFGGNTEAFF
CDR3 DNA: TGTGCCAGCCTCTTCGGGGGGAACACTGAAGCTTTCTTT

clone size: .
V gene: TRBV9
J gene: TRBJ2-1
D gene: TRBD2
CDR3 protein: CASSEGGSNYNEQFF
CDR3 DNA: TGTGCCAGCAGCGAGGGAGGGAGTAACTACAATGAGCAGTTCTTC

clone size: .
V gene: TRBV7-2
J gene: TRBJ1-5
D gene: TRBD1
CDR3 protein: CASSLYGTGTGIQPQHF
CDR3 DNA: TGTGCCAGCAGCTTGTATGGAACCGGGACAGGAATTCAGCCCCAGCATTTT

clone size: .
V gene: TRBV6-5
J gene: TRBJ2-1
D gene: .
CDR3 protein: CASSYSGENNEQFF
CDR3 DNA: TGTGCCAGCAGTTACTCGGGGGAAAACAATGAGCAGTTCTTC

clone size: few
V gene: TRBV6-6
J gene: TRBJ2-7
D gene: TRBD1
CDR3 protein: CASTASRLAGGYEQYF
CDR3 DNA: TGTGCCAGCACCGCTTCCCGTTTGGCAGGGGGATACGAGCAGTACTTC

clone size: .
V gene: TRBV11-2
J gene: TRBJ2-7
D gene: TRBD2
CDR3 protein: CASSLDLSSGSYEQYF
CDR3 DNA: TGTGCCAGCAGCTTAGATCTTTCCAGCGGGAGCTACGAGCAGTACTTC

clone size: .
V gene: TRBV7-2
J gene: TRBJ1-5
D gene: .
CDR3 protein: CASSPPGTVNQPQHF
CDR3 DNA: TGTGCCAGCAGCCCTCCCGGGACGGTCAATCAGCCCCAGCATTTT

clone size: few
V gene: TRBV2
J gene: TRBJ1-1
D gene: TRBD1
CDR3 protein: CARGADRGRTEAFF
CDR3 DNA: TGTGCCAGAGGCGCTGACAGGGGAAGGACTGAAGCTTTCTTT

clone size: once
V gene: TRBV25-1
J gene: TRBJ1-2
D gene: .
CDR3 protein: CASSGPANYGYTF
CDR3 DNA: TGTGCCAGCAGCGGCCCAGCTAACTATGGCTACACCTTC

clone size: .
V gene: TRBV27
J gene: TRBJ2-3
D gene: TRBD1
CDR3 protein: CASRKQGDTDTQYF
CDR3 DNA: TGTGCCAGCCGAAAGCAGGGGGACACAGATACGCAGTATTTT

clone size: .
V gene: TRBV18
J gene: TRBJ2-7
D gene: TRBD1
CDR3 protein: CASSQKDRGLYEQYF
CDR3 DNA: TGTGCCAGCTCACAGAAAGACAGGGGCCTCTACGAGCAGTACTTC

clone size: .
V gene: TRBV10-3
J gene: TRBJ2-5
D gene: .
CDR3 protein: CAISEFQETQYF
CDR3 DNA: TGTGCCATCAGTGAGTTCCAAGAGACCCAGTACTTC

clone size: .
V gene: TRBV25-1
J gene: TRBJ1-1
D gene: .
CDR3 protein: CASSGGLGVEAFF
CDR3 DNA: TGTGCCAGCAGTGGGGGGCTCGGGGTTGAAGCTTTCTTT

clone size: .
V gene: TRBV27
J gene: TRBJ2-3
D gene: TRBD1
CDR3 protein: CASSLMDRVTSTDTQYF
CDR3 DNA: TGTGCCAGCAGTTTAATGGACAGGGTGACTAGCACAGATACGCAGTATTTT

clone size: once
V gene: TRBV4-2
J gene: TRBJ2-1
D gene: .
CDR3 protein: CASSPTLSSYNEQFF
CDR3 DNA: TGTGCCAGCAGCCCGACGTTAAGCTCCTACAATGAGCAGTTCTTC

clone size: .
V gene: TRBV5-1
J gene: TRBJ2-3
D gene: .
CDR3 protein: CASSHDRITDTQYF
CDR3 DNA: TGCGCCAGCAGCCACGACAGAATCACAGATACGCAGTATTTT

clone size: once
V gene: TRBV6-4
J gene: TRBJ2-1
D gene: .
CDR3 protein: CASSDPGHREQFF
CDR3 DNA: TGTGCCAGCAGTGATCCAGGGCACCGGGAGCAGTTCTTC

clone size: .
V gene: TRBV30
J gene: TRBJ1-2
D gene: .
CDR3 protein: CAWIPGTAYGYTF
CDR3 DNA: TGTGCCTGGATCCCAGGGACTGCATATGGCTACACCTTC

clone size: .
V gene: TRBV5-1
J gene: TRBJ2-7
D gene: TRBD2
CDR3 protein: CASSFGGVTYEQYF
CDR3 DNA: TGCGCCAGCAGCTTTGGGGGGGTCACCTACGAGCAGTACTTC

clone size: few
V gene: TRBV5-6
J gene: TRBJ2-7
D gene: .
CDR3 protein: CASSDGTPREQYF
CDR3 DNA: TGTGCCAGCAGCGACGGGACTCCCCGCGAGCAGTACTTC